Each of the 6 T cell receptor beta chains below was sequenced from the same sample in a study of identical twins. Using its own MiXCR run on the 5' RACE reads, TCRdb lists one record per CDR3 protein. The table has hundreds of thousands of distinct CDR3 sequences, roughly an eighth seen once; the top ten hold 7.2%. This same sample was also taken into another study, of yellow fever vaccine responses in identical twins.

The sample consisted of CD8+ T cells sorted from blood. These receptors all stem from a woman aged 18-29 years in good health.

CDR3 coding DNA: TGTGCCAGCAGCTTCCCGGACAGAACCAACGGGGAGCTGTTTTTT. Protein product: CASSFPDRTNGELFF. The chain combines TRBV7-9 with TRBJ2-2, with a tentative D call TRBD1 (6 bases). Germline CDR1 and CDR2: SEHNR and FQNEAQ (reference sequence). The ends were cut back, 3 bases at V and 7 bases at J, with 15 bases in the middle. CDR3 length: 15 residues.

This clonotype was detected ten times or more. The chain has TRBV9 and TRBJ2-3; no clear D gene. Trimming left V 4 bases short and J 0 bases short, with 15 bases between. Germline V gene data show CDR1 as SGDLS and CDR2 as YYNGEE. The CDR3 sequence is 16 residues long. The CDR3 nucleotides read TGTGCCAGCAGCCCCAAGCTGGGCATGAGCACAGATACGCAGTATTTT. This sequence encodes CASSPKLGMSTDTQYF. The whole variable domain, remainder taken from reference TRBV9 and TRBJ2-3, is DSGVTQTPKHLITATGQRVTLRCSPRSGDLSVYWYQQSLDQGLQFLIQYYNGEERAKGNILERFSAQQFPDLHSELNLSSLELGDSALYFCASSPKLGMSTDTQYFGPGTRLTVL.

The chain links TRBV11-3 to TRBJ1-6; no definite D call. CDR1 and CDR2 (germline): SGHNT, YENEEA. Trimming took off 4 bases at V and 14 bases at J, with 12 bases between the two ends. The CDR3 has 12 amino acids. CDR3 coding DNA: TGTGCCAGCAGCTCGCATCTTGAAACCCTCCACTTT. Translating it yields CASSSHLETLHF.

In this sample, this clonotype turned up a few times. The CDR3 nucleotides read TGTGCCAGCAGCCTGATAGCGGGAGGGCCAGACGAGCAGTACTTC. It encodes CASSLIAGGPDEQYF. V and J are TRBV11-2 and TRBJ2-7; 11 nucleotides agree with TRBD2. The CDR3 is made up of 15 amino acids. Trimming at V came to 5 bases and at J to 5 bases, leaving 8 bases not matched to a gene. Germline CDR1 is SGHAT and CDR2 is FQNNGV.

The sample holds a few counts of this clonotype. This chain links TRBV12-3 or TRBV12-4 with TRBJ2-3; 14 nucleotides align to TRBD2. This CDR3 has 15 amino acids. V shed 10 bases and J 6 bases; nucleotides not matched to a gene: 9. CDR3 nucleotide sequence: TGTGCCACCGTACGGACTAGCGGGAGGCGGGATACGCAGTATTTT. Its translation: CATVRTSGRRDTQYF.

The chain joins TRBV2 to TRBJ1-1, with 9 bases identical to TRBD1. Per the germline V gene, CDR1 is SNHLY and CDR2 is FYNNEI. V was clipped by 6 bases and J by 1 base; unmatched bases: 9. The length of the CDR3 is 16 residues. The chain's CDR3 is CASSPWGQGQNTEAFF. The CDR3 bases are TGTGCCAGCAGCCCATGGGGACAGGGCCAGAACACTGAAGCTTTCTTT.